This record looks at one T cell receptor (beta chain) sequence and its context. Measured with immunoSEQ multiplex PCR; TCRdb has only the in-frame clones, and not every one. The sample holds over 2,000,000 clones; just under 95% are singletons and the top ten take approximately 1.6%. This entry comes from a study of shared clonotypes between healthy human individuals. Across the study: Used for every donor were three CD4 naive, three CD4 memory, two CD8 naive and one CD8 memory plate.

Terminally differentiated effector memory CD45RA+ cells were excluded by CCR7 positive selection of CD45RO-negative cells. CDR3 length: 15 residues. V was shortened by 4 bases and J by 1 base, with 13 bases between the two germline ends. The source of this sequence is a man aged 18 to 35 in good health. Some clones in this sample may be carry-over from other donors' samples. The sequencing input was naive CD8+ T cells from PBMCs. The chain joins TRBV23-1 to TRBJ1-1; no definite D call. TRBV23-1 is recorded as an ORF, its role being uncertain. CDR3 residues: CASSPLSEGNTEAFF. The CDR3 nucleotides read TGCGCCAGCAGTCCCCTATCTGAGGGGAACACTGAAGCTTTCTTT.